One sample yielded the 18 T cell receptor beta chains listed below, sequenced in a study of T cells after yellow fever vaccination. TCRdb itself ran the 5' RACE reads through MiXCR, one entry per CDR3 protein. Of fewer than 100,000 distinct CDR3 sequences in the sample, over 8% are singletons; the top ten hold about 15%. Here the sequenced sample was CD8+ T cells not binding an NS4B(214-222) dextramer, sorted from PBMCs, taken less than 16 days after the first yellow fever vaccination. The receptors here all came from a man aged 18 to 30 who received the YFV17D yellow fever vaccine.

This chain connects TRBV20-1 to TRBJ1-4; D remains unclear. Trimming pared 6 bases from V and 1 base from J, leaving 12 bases between. The CDR3 covers 14 residues. In germline, CDR1 is DFQATT, CDR2 SNEGSKA (reference sequence). The CDR3 DNA is TGCAGTGCCCAAAGCCCGAAAACTAATGAAAAACTGTTTTTT. It encodes CSAQSPKTNEKLFF.

The sample holds a few counts of this clonotype. The chain links TRBV27 to TRBJ1-2; the D is unclear. Germline loops: CDR1 MNHEY, CDR2 SMNVEV (reference sequence). The CDR3 length is 15 residues. Trimming stripped 2 bases from V and 5 bases from J, with 15 bases between. This CDR3 reads CASSLDSGSLYGYTF. CDR3 bases: TGTGCCAGCAGTTTAGATAGCGGCAGCCTTTATGGCTACACCTTC.

The sample holds a few counts of this clonotype. CDR3 DNA sequence: TGTGCCAGCAGTCTCCCCCGGACAGGGGGCCCCTACGAGCAGTACGTC. Residues: CASSLPRTGGPYEQYV. This chain connects TRBV2 to TRBJ2-7, with 11 bases aligning to TRBD1. This CDR3 spans 16 amino acids. Germline lookup yields CDR1 SNHLY and CDR2 FYNNEI. Trimming removed 5 bases from V and 2 bases from J; junction bases left unmatched: 8.

The CDR3 DNA is TGTGCCAGCAGCACAGACCAAGAGACCCAGTACTTC. This gives the protein CASSTDQETQYF. The chain is built from TRBV9 and TRBJ2-5; D is ambiguous. Between the trimmed V and J ends, which lost 4 bases and 0 bases, there was a span of 4 bases. Per the germline V gene, CDR1 is SGDLS and CDR2 is YYNGEE. This CDR3 is 12 amino acids long.

The chain joins TRBV29-1 to TRBJ1-1; 7 bases are shared with TRBD1. V lost 3 bases to trimming and J lost 5 bases; unmatched junction nucleotides: 12. The CDR3 consists of 15 residues. Germline assignment: CDR1 SQVTM and CDR2 ANQGSEA. CDR3 coding DNA: TGCAGCGTTGATCAGGGGGGGTACAGTGGAACTGAAGCTTTCTTT. Translation gives CSVDQGGYSGTEAFF. Full variable domain (rest looked up from reference TRBV29-1 and TRBJ1-1): SAVISQKPSRDICQRGTSLTIQCQVDSQVTMMFWYRQQPGQSLTLIATANQGSEATYESGFVIDKFPISRPNLTFSTLTVSNMSPEDSSIYLCSVDQGGYSGTEAFFGQGTRLTVV.

This clonotype occurred many times. The chain is built from TRBV9 and TRBJ2-7; 9 positions match TRBD2. The V segment lost 7 bases and the J segment 0 bases; nucleotides outside the gene matches: 2. The CDR3 is made up of 13 amino acids. In germline, CDR1 is SGDLS, CDR2 YYNGEE. CDR3 sequence: CASSSGASYEQYF. The CDR3 nucleotides are TGTGCCAGCTCTAGCGGGGCCTCCTACGAGCAGTACTTC.

CDR3 sequence reads: CASRNGKLFF. The CDR3 DNA is TGTGCCAGTAGAAATGGTAAACTGTTTTTT. The chain employs TRBV19 and TRBJ2-2; D is unresolved. Germline CDR1 and CDR2: LNHDA and SQIVND (reference sequence). This CDR3 spans 10 amino acids. Trimming took off 6 bases at V and 14 bases at J, with 10 bases between the two ends.

Only a few counts were recorded for this clonotype. This chain connects TRBV4-2 to TRBJ2-3; D is unresolved. CDR3 size: 12 residues. Trimming cost V 0 bases and J 8 bases, with 6 bases left between them. Per germline, CDR1 LGHNA and CDR2 YNFKEQ. The CDR3 loop reads CASSQDTGTQYF. The CDR3 DNA reads as TGTGCCAGCAGCCAAGATACTGGTACGCAGTATTTT.

V and J are TRBV4-3 and TRBJ1-2, with a tentative D call TRBD1 (5 bases). The CDR3 spans 17 residues. Trimming left V 1 base short and J 3 bases short, with 18 bases between. Germline CDR1 and CDR2: LGHNA and YSLEER. The CDR3: CASSQGPGGGFHYGYTF. The CDR3 bases are TGCGCCAGCAGCCAAGGTCCCGGGGGGGGGTTCCACTATGGCTACACCTTC.

CDR3 DNA: TGTGCCAGCAGCTTGGGGACAGTCTTTGAAGCTTTCTTT. Translated, it gives CASSLGTVFEAFF. The J gene is TRBJ1-1, the V gene TRBV5-5; D may be TRBD1 (6 bases). Germline V gene data show CDR1 as SGHKS and CDR2 as YYEKEE (reference sequence). CDR3 size: 13 residues. The germline V and J ends were trimmed by 0 bases and 7 bases, with 10 bases remaining between them. Together with reference TRBV5-5 and TRBJ1-1, the CDR3 gives the full variable domain: DAGVTQSPTHLIKTRGQQVTLRCSPISGHKSVSWYQQVLGQGPQFIFQYYEKEERGRGNFPDRFSARQFPNYSSELNVNALLLGDSALYLCASSLGTVFEAFFGQGTRLTVV.

The sample holds a few counts of this clonotype. This chain links TRBV6-5 with TRBJ2-1; 8 bases match TRBD2. CDR1 MNHEY and CDR2 SVGAGI come from the germline V gene. J gave up 7 bases and V 2 bases, and 4 bases lay outside the gene matches. The CDR3 is 14 amino acids. The CDR3 here is CASSYTGGRNEQFF. The DNA of the CDR3 is TGTGCCAGCAGTTACACGGGGGGGCGGAATGAGCAGTTCTTC.

This clonotype was counted only a few times. The chain uses TRBV24-1 and TRBJ1-5; possible D gene TRBD1, 6 bases. The CDR3 runs to 14 residues. With 3 bases removed from V and 2 bases from J, the gap between germline ends came to 7 bases. Germline V gives CDR1 KGHDR, CDR2 SFDVKD. The CDR3 DNA reads as TGTGCCACCAGTGATAACAGGGGCAATCAGCCCCAGCATTTT. Translation gives CATSDNRGNQPQHF.

This clonotype was counted only a few times. This chain connects TRBV27 to TRBJ2-2; TRBD2 aligns across 8 bases. CDR1 is MNHEY and CDR2 is SMNVEV in the germline V gene (reference sequence). CDR3 length: 15 residues. Germline trimming cut 3 bases from V and 5 bases from J; bases unmatched to any gene: 5. The CDR3 region is CASSFRGGLTGELFF. The DNA of the CDR3 is TGTGCCAGCAGTTTCCGGGGGGGGTTGACCGGGGAGCTGTTTTTT.

The rearrangement joins TRBV6-5 to TRBJ2-2; no clear D gene. The V end was cut by 0 bases, the J end by 7 bases, with 6 bases between. This CDR3 has 13 amino acids. From germline, CDR1 is MNHEY and CDR2 SVGAGI. CDR3 sequence (DNA): TGTGCCAGCAGTTACTCGGGGATCGGGGAGCTGTTTTTT. Translating gives CASSYSGIGELFF.

The V and J genes are TRBV25-1 and TRBJ2-2; D is perhaps TRBD1 or TRBD2 (5 bases each). The ends were cut back, 6 bases at V and 6 bases at J, with 23 bases in the middle. This CDR3 is 17 amino acids long. In germline, CDR1 is MGHDK, CDR2 SYGVNS. CDR3 in DNA: TGTGCCAGCAGCGGAAAGGGGCTAGTTTTGGGACCCGGGGAGCTGTTTTTT. Its protein is CASSGKGLVLGPGELFF.

The chain is built from TRBV27 and TRBJ2-1; the match to TRBD2 covers 15 bases. Germline loops: CDR1 MNHEY, CDR2 SMNVEV (reference sequence). The CDR3 is 15 amino acids. V was clipped by 11 bases and J by 2 bases; unmatched bases: 4. CDR3 DNA sequence: TGTGCCTCCTGGACTAGCGGGGGGGCCTACAATGAGCAGTTCTTC. This gives the protein CASWTSGGAYNEQFF.

The chain joins TRBV6-4 to TRBJ2-1; D gene uncertain. Germline V lookup: CDR1 MRHNA, CDR2 SNTAGT. The ends were cut back, 6 bases at V and 0 bases at J, with 12 bases in the middle. This CDR3 is built from 15 residues. CDR3 amino acids: CASSNFPSSYNEQFF. CDR3 sequence (DNA): TGTGCCAGCAGCAATTTCCCGAGCTCCTACAATGAGCAGTTCTTC.

The chain carries TRBV7-2 and TRBJ1-3, with no clear D. V was shortened by 5 bases and J by 4 bases, with 21 bases between the two germline ends. Germline lookup yields CDR1 SGHTA and CDR2 FQGNSA. This CDR3 spans 17 amino acids. The CDR3 region has the DNA TGTGCCAGCAGCCCGAGGGCAGAACGCTTGGAGGGAAACACCATATATTTT. Translated, it gives CASSPRAERLEGNTIYF.